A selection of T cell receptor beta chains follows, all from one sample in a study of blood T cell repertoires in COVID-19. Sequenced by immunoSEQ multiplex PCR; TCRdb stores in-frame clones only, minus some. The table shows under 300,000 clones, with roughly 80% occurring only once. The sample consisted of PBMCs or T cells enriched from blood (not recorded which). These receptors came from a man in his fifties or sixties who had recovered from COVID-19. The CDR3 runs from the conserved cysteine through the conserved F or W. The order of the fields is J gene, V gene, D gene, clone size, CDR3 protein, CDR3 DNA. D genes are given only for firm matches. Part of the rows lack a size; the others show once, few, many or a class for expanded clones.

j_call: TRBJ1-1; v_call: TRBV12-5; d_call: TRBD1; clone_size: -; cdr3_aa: CASALTGVGTEAFF; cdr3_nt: TGTGCTAGTGCCTTGACAGGGGTCGGCACTGAAGCTTTCTTT
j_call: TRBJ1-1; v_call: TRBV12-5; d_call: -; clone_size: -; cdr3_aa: CASGWGLAEAFF; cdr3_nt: TGTGCTAGTGGTTGGGGGCTCGCTGAAGCTTTCTTT
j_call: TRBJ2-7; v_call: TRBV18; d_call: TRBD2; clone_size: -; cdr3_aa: CASSSPPGLAGSSSYEQYF; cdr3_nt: TGTGCCAGCTCATCCCCACCGGGACTAGCGGGATCTAGCTCCTACGAGCAGTACTTC
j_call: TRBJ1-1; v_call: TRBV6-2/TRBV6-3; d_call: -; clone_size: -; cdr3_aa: CASSYSGEGYTEAFF; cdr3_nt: TGTGCCAGCAGTTACTCCGGGGAGGGGTACACTGAAGCTTTCTTT
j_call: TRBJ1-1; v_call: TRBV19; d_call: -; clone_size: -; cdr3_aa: CASSISLVTGRTFF; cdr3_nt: TGTGCCAGTAGTATATCCCTTGTAACAGGGCGAACTTTCTTT
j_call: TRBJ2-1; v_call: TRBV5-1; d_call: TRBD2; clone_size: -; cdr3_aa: CANATSGRAVGNEQFF; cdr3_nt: TGCGCCAACGCGACTAGCGGGAGGGCCGTCGGCAATGAGCAGTTCTTC
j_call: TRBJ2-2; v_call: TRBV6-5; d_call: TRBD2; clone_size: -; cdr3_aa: CASTRGGPGELFF; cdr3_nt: TGTGCCAGCACCCGGGGGGGCCCCGGGGAGCTGTTTTTT
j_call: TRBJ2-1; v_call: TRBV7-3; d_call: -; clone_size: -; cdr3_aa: CASSLGAGRYNEQFF; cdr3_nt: TGTGCCAGCAGCTTGGGAGCGGGCCGATACAATGAGCAGTTCTTC
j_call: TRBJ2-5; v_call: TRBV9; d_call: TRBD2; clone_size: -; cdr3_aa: CASSAVGGRSGETQYF; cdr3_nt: TGTGCCAGCAGCGCGGTTGGCGGGAGATCCGGGGAGACCCAGTACTTC
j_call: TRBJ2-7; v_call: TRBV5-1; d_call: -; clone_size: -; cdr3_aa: CASSLNNAYEQYF; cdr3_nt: TGCGCCAGCAGCTTGAACAACGCCTACGAGCAGTACTTC
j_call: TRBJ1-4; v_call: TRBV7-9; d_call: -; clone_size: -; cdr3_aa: CASSLAGGSPSEKLFF; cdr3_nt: TGTGCCAGCAGCTTAGCTGGCGGCAGCCCCTCGGAAAAACTGTTTTTT
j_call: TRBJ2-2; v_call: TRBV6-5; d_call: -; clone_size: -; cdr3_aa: CASSSRESYVGELFF; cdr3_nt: TGTGCCAGCAGTTCCCGGGAATCCTACGTCGGGGAGCTGTTTTTT
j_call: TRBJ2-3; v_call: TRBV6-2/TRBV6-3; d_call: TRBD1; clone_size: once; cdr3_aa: CASSYRDRGRADTQYF; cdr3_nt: TGTGCCAGCAGTTACCGGGACAGGGGGCGCGCAGATACGCAGTATTTT
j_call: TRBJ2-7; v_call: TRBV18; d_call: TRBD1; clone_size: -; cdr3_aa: CASSPGQGGEQYF; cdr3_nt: TGTGCCAGCTCACCAGGACAGGGCGGCGAGCAGTACTTC
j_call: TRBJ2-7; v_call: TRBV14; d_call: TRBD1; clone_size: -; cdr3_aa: CASSQYRGRTYEQYF; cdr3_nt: TGTGCCAGCAGCCAATATAGGGGGCGAACCTACGAGCAGTACTTC
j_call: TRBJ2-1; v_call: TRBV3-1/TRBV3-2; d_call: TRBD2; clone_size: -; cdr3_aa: CASRPPRLAVIDNEQFF; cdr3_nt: TGTGCCAGCAGACCACCTCGTCTAGCGGTGATAGACAATGAGCAGTTCTTC
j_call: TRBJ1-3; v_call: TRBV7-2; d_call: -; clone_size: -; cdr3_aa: CASSLVRSGSGNTIYF; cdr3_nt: TGTGCCAGCAGCTTAGTCAGGAGCGGCTCTGGAAACACCATATATTTT
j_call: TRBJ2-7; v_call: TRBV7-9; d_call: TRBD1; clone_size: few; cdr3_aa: CASSLGDRSYEQYF; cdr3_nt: TGTGCCAGCAGCTTAGGGGACAGAAGCTACGAGCAGTACTTC
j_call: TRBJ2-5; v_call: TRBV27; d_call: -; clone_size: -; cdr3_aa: CASRVSGYGETQYF; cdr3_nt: TGTGCCAGCAGGGTATCAGGTTATGGAGAGACCCAGTACTTC
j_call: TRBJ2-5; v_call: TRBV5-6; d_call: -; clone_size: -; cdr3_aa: CASSLGQIQETQYF; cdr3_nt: TGTGCCAGCAGCTTGGGACAAATCCAAGAGACCCAGTACTTC
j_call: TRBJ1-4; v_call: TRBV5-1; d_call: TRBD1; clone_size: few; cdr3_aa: CASSLNEGAGEKLFF; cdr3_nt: TGCGCCAGCAGCTTGAATGAGGGGGCCGGGGAAAAACTGTTTTTT
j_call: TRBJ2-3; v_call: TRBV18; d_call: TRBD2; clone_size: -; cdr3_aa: CASSSLPGLHGADTQYF; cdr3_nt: TGTGCCAGCTCATCGCTACCGGGACTACACGGAGCAGATACGCAGTATTTT
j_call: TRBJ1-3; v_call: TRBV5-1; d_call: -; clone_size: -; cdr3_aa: CASSLADRRNTIYF; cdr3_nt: TGCGCCAGCAGCTTGGCCGACAGGAGAAACACCATATATTTT
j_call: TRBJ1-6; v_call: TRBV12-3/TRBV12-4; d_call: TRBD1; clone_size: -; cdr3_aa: CASSLGTGVDF; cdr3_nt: TGTGCCAGCAGTTTAGGGACAGGGGTTGACTTT
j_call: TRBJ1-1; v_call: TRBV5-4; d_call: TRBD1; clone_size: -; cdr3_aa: CASSFLGQGTEAFF; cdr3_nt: TGTGCCAGCAGCTTTTTGGGACAGGGCACAGAAGCTTTCTTT
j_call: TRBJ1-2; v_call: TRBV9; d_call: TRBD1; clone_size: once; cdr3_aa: CASSVVEGAGYTF; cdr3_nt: TGTGCCAGCAGCGTAGTAGAGGGGGCTGGCTACACCTTC
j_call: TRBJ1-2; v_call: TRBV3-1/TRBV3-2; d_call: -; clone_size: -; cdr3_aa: CASSHGVGGYTF; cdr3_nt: TGTGCCAGCAGCCACGGTGTGGGCGGCTACACCTTC
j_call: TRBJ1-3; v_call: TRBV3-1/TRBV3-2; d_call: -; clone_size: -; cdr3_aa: CASSPLSSGNTIYF; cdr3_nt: TGTGCCAGCAGCCCCCTTAGCTCTGGAAACACCATATATTTT
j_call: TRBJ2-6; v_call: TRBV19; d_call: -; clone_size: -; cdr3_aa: CASSQARGSGANVLTF; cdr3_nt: TGTGCCAGTAGTCAGGCCAGGGGCTCTGGGGCCAACGTCCTGACTTTC
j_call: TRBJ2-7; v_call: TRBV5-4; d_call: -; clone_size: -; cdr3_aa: CASSQRVSYEQYF; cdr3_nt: TGTGCCAGCAGCCAGAGGGTCTCCTACGAGCAGTACTTC
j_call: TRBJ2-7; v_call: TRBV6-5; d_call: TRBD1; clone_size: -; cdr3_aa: CASRKDRGGSYEQYF; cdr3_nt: TGTGCCAGCAGGAAGGACAGGGGAGGTTCCTACGAGCAGTACTTC
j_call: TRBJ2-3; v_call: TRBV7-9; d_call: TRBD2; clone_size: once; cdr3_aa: CASSRRIAGVTDTQYF; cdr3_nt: TGTGCCAGCAGCCGCCGAATAGCGGGGGTCACAGATACGCAGTATTTT
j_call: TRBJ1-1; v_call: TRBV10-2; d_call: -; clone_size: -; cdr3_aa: CASSVPGVNTEAFF; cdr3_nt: TGCGCCAGCAGTGTCCCCGGTGTGAACACTGAAGCTTTCTTT
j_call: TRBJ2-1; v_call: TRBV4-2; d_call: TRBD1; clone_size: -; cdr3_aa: CASSRTGGGEYNEQFF; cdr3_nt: TGTGCCAGCAGCCGGACAGGGGGGGGAGAATACAATGAGCAGTTCTTC
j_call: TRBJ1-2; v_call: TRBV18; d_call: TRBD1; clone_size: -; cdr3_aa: CASSPDRGYGYTF; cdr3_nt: TGTGCCAGCTCACCGGACAGGGGCTATGGCTACACCTTC
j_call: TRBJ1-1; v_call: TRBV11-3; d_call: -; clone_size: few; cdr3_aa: CASSLVLSSGGRSTEAFF; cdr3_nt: TGTGCCAGCAGCTTAGTCTTGTCCTCGGGGGGGCGTAGCACTGAAGCTTTCTTT
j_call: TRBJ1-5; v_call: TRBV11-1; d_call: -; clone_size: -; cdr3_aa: CASSLRSGSPQHF; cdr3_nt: TGTGCCAGCAGCTTACGTTCGGGGTCGCCCCAGCATTTT
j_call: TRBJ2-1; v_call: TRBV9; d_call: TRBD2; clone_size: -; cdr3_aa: CASSVTGTTYNEQFF; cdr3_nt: TGTGCCAGCAGCGTAACCGGGACTACCTACAATGAGCAGTTCTTC
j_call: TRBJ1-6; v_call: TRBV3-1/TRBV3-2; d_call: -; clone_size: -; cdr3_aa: CASSPTGGSPLHF; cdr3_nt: TGTGCCAGCAGCCCGACAGGAGGCTCACCCCTCCACTTT
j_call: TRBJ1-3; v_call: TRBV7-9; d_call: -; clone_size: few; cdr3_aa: CASSPRQRSSGNTIYF; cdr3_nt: TGTGCCAGCAGCCCCCGACAGCGTAGCTCTGGAAACACCATATATTTT
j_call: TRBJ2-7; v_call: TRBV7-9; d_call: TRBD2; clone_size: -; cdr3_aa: CASSKSGGTYEQYF; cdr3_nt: TGTGCCAGCAGCAAGAGCGGGGGGACCTACGAGCAGTACTTC
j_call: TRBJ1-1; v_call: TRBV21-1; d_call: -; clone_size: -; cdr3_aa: CASSTRQRNTEAFF; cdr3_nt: TGTGCCAGCAGTACCCGACAGCGGAACACTGAAGCTTTCTTT
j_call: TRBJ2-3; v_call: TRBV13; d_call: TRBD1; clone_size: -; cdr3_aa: CASRHGQGFTDTQYF; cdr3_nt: TGTGCCAGCAGACACGGACAGGGTTTCACAGATACGCAGTATTTT
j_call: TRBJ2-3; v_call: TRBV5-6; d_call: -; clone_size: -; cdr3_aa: CASSLAGMTDTQYF; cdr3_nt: TGTGCCAGCAGCTTGGCCGGGATGACAGATACGCAGTATTTT
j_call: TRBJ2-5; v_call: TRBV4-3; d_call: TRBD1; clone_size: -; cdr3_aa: CASSQDRRQGAKTQYF; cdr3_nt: TGCGCCAGCAGCCAAGATCGGAGGCAGGGGGCCAAGACCCAGTACTTC
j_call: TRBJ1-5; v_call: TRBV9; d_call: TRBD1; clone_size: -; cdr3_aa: CATRQGLPQHF; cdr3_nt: TGTGCCACCAGACAGGGGTTGCCCCAGCATTTT
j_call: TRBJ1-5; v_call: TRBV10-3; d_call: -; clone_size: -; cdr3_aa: CAISLQGSDQPQHF; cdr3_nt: TGTGCCATCAGCCTACAGGGATCGGACCAGCCCCAGCATTTT
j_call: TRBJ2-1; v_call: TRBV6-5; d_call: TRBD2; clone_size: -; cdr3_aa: CASSHQRDGNEQFF; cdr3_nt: TGTGCCAGCAGCCATCAGCGGGACGGCAATGAGCAGTTCTTC
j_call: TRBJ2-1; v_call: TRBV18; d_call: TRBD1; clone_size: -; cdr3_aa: CASSPRQGASYNEQFF; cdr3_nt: TGTGCCAGCTCACCAAGGCAGGGGGCGTCCTACAATGAGCAGTTCTTC
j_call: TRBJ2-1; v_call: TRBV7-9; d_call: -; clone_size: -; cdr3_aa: CASSPSVLSSYNEQFF; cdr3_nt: TGTGCCAGCAGCCCGAGTGTGTTAAGCTCCTACAATGAGCAGTTCTTC
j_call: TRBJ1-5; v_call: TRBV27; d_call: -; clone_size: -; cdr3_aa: CASSQTDSNQPQHF; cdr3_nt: TGTGCCAGCAGTCAGACAGATAGCAATCAGCCCCAGCATTTT
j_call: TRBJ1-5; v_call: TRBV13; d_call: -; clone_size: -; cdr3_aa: CASSLRGNGNQPQHF; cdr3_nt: TGTGCCAGCAGCTTACGGGGGAATGGAAATCAGCCCCAGCATTTT
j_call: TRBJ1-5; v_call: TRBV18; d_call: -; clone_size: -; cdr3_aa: CASSPEGNQPQHF; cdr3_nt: TGTGCCAGCTCCCCTGAGGGCAATCAGCCCCAGCATTTT
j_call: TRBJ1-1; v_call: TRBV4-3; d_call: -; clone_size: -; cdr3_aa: CASSSRRYDEAFF; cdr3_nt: TGCGCCAGCAGCTCTAGGCGTTATGATGAAGCTTTCTTT